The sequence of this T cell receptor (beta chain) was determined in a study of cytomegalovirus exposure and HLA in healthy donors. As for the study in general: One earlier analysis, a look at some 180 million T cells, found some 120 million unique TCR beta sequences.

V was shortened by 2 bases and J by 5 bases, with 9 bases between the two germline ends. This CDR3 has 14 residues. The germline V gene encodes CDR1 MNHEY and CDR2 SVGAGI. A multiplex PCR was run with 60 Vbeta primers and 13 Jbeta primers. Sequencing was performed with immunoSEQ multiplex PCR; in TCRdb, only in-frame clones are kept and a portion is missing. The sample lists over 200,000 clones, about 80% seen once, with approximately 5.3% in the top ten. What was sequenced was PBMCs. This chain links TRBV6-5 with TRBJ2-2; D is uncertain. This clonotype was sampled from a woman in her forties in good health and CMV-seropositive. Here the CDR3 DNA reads TGTGCCAGCAGTTACGGTCAGTCTACCGGGGAGCTGTTTTTT. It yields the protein CASSYGQSTGELFF.